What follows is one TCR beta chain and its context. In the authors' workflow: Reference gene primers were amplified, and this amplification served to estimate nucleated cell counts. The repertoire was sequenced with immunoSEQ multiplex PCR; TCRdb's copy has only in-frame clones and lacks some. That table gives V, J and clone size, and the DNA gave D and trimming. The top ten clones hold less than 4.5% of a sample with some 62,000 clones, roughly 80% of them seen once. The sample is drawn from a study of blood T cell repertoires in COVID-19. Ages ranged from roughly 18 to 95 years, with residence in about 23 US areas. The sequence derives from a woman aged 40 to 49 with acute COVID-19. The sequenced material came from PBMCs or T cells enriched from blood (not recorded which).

The CDR3 nucleotides read TGCGCCAGCAGCCAAGCGAACCCAGCGGGTCAGCCCCAGCATTTT. Encoded protein: CASSQANPAGQPQHF. J is TRBJ1-5 and V is TRBV4-1, with D uncertain. This CDR3 comprises 15 residues. Trimming pared 1 base from V and 6 bases from J, leaving 13 bases between. Germline V CDR1 and CDR2: MGHRA, YSYEKL.